These 7 T cell receptor beta chains were sequenced from one sample in a study of cytomegalovirus exposure and HLA in healthy donors. Primers: 60 Vbeta forward and 13 Jbeta reverse. The data were produced by immunoSEQ multiplex PCR, yet TCRdb's version contains in-frame clones alone and is incomplete. The table includes about 43,000 clones, about 60% detected once. Sequenced material: PBMCs. The receptors originated from a human donor in good health.

This chain connects TRBV2 to TRBJ2-1; TRBD1 matches 7 bases. Trimming at V came to 6 bases and at J to 1 base, leaving 12 bases not matched to a gene. The CDR3 totals 17 residues. Germline CDR1 and CDR2: SNHLY and FYNNEI. For the CDR3, the DNA is TGTGCCAGCAGCGGAGGCACAGGGACAGCTTCCTACAATGAGCAGTTCTTC. It is translated as CASSGGTGTASYNEQFF.

The V call is TRBV4-2, the J call TRBJ1-5; 7 bases align to TRBD1. The junction had 4 bases not matched to a gene; V was cut back by 0 bases and J by 5 bases. CDR3 length: 15 amino acids. Germline V gene data show CDR1 as LGHNA and CDR2 as YNFKEQ. The CDR3 loop reads CASSQDQTGHQPQHF. The CDR3 DNA is TGTGCCAGCAGCCAAGATCAGACAGGGCATCAGCCCCAGCATTTT.

The genes are TRBV4-3 and TRBJ1-6; a possible D gene is TRBD1 (6 bases). V was cut by 0 bases and J by 5 bases, with 8 bases left in between. The germline CDR1 and CDR2 sequences are LGHNA and YSLEER. This CDR3 has 15 residues. The CDR3: CASSQDWTDNSPLHF. DNA for the CDR3: TGCGCCAGCAGCCAAGATTGGACAGATAATTCACCCCTCCACTTT.

The rearrangement links TRBV18 to TRBJ1-1, with D perhaps matching TRBD1 (5 bases). This CDR3 spans 14 amino acids. Germline loops: CDR1 KGHSH, CDR2 LQKENI. The V end was cut by 5 bases, the J end by 0 bases, with 10 bases between. The CDR3 region has the DNA TGTGCCAGCTCATCCTCAGGGTTGAACACTGAAGCTTTCTTT. It is translated as CASSSSGLNTEAFF.

The chain joins TRBV6-1 to TRBJ2-3; the match to TRBD1 covers 7 bases. Germline CDR1 is MNHNS and CDR2 is SASEGT. The V gene end was trimmed by 6 bases and the J gene end by 1 base; junction bases not matched to a gene: 4. This CDR3 has 14 amino acids. The CDR3 coding sequence is TGTGCCAGCAGGAGACAGGGACGCACAGATACGCAGTATTTT. It encodes CASRRQGRTDTQYF.

This sequence joins TRBV7-2 and TRBJ2-4; possible D gene TRBD2, 6 bases. The germline V gene has CDR1 SGHTA and CDR2 FQGNSA. V gave up 1 base and J gave up 1 base, with 11 bases separating them. CDR3 length equals 16 residues. The CDR3 DNA follows: TGTGCCAGCAGCTTAGGAGGAGGGACCGCCAAAAACATTCAGTACTTC. Protein sequence: CASSLGGGTAKNIQYF.

The chain is built from TRBV5-4 and TRBJ2-5, with D tentatively TRBD1 (6 bases). V lost 2 bases, J lost 3 bases, and 11 bases lay in between. Germline V gene lookup returns CDR1 SGHNT and CDR2 YYREEE (reference sequence). The CDR3 consists of 14 residues. For the CDR3, the DNA is TGTGCCAGCAGCTTTACAGGGTCCAAAGAGACCCAGTACTTC. Encoded protein: CASSFTGSKETQYF.